These T cell receptor beta chains were read from a single sample in a study of blood T cells in healthy people across ages. Using its own MiXCR run on the 5' RACE reads, TCRdb lists one record per CDR3 protein. The table includes about 580,000 distinct CDR3 sequences, around 50% detected once. Sequencing was performed on blood. These receptors originate from an elderly man in good health. Each CDR3 is given with its conserved first and last residue.

J | V | CDR3
TRBJ1-1 | TRBV30 | CAWTGADTEAFF
TRBJ1-2 | TRBV6-5 | CTSGTWTGDGYTF
TRBJ2-5 | TRBV29-1 | CSVEDRAGLPQETQYF
TRBJ2-7 | TRBV6-5 | CASSYKGLGTNEQYF
- | TRBV7-6 | CASSRRQGSGETQYF
TRBJ2-4 | TRBV15 | CATSRVWTGKRNIQYF
TRBJ2-5 | TRBV27 | CASSFGYQETQYF
TRBJ2-1 | TRBV24-1 | CATSDSGTSGSYNEQFF
TRBJ2-7 | TRBV7-2 | CASNSDRGSLDEQYF
TRBJ2-3 | TRBV4-1 | CASSQGTSGDNTQYF
TRBJ2-1 | TRBV28 | CASSSPSGRAPYNEQFF
TRBJ1-5 | TRBV7-2 | CASSLAGVVNQPQHF
TRBJ2-7 | TRBV28 | CASSLLTVHEQYF
TRBJ2-1 | TRBV6-2/TRBV6-3 | CASSYRRTSGGQNNEQFF
TRBJ2-3 | TRBV6-6 | CASSLTSGGAGDTQYF
TRBJ1-2 | TRBV27 | CASGGQGIYGYTF